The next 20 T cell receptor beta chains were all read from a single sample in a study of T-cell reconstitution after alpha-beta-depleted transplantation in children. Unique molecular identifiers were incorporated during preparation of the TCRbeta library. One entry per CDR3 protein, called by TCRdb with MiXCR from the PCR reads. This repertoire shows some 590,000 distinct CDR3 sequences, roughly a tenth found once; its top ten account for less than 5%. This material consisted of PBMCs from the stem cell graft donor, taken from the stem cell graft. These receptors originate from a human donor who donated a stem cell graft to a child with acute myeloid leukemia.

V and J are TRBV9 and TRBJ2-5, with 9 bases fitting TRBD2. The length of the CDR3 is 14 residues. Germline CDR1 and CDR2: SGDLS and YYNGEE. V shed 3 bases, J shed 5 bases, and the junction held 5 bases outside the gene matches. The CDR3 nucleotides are TGTGCCAGCAGCGCCGGGACTAGCCACGAGACCCAGTACTTC. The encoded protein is CASSAGTSHETQYF.

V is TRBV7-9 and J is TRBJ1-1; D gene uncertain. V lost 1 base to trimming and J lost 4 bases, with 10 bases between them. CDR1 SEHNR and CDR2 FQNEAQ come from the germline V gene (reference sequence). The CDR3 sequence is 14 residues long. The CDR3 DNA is TGTGCCAGCAGCTTAGGGACCGGGAGCACTGAAGCTTTCTTT. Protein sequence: CASSLGTGSTEAFF.

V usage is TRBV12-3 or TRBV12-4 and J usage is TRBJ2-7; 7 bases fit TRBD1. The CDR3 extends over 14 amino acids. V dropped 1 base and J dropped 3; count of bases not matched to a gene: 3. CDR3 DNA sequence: TGTGCCAGCAGTTTAGTTGGGACAGACTACGAGCAGTACTTC. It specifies CASSLVGTDYEQYF.

CDR3 DNA sequence: TGTGCCAGCAGCCACCCTCCGAACACCGGGGAGCTGTTTTTT. Amino acid sequence: CASSHPPNTGELFF. V and J are TRBV11-1 and TRBJ2-2; D is unclear. Trimming removed 5 bases from V and 0 bases from J, with 7 bases in between. CDR1 and CDR2 (germline): SGHAT, FQDESV (reference sequence). The CDR3 has 14 amino acids. The full variable domain, rest sourced from reference TRBV11-1 and TRBJ2-2, is EAEVAQSPRYKITEKSQAVAFWCDPISGHATLYWYRQILGQGPELLVQFQDESVVDDSQLPKDRFSAERLKGVDSTLKIQPAELGDSAMYLCASSHPPNTGELFFGEGSRLTVL.

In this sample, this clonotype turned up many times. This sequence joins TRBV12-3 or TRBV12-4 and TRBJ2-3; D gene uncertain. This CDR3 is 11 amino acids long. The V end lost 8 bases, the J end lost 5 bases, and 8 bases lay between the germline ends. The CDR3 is CASSWGDTQYF. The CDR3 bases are TGTGCCAGCTCGTGGGGAGATACGCAGTATTTT.

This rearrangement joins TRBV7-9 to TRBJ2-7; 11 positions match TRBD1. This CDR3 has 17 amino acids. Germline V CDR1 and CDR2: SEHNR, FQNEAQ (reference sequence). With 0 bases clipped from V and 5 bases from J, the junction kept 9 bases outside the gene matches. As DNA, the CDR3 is TGTGCCAGCAGCTTAGCCATGGGAAGGACAGGGGGCCACGAGCAGTACTTC. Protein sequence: CASSLAMGRTGGHEQYF.

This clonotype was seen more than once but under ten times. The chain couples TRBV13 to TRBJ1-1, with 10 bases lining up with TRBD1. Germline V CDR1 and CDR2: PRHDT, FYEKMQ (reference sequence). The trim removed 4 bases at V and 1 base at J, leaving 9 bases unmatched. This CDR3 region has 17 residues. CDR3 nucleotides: TGTGCCAGCAGCTCCGTCCCGGGACAGGGGACGAACACTGAAGCTTTCTTT. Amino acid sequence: CASSSVPGQGTNTEAFF.

CDR3 coding DNA: TGTGCCAGCAGCTTGAGCCGGGTGGCCAATCAGCCCCAGCATTTT. Residues: CASSLSRVANQPQHF. This chain links TRBV5-6 with TRBJ1-5, with no clear D. This CDR3 is built from 15 residues. CDR1 is SGHDT, CDR2 YYEEEE, per germline. V was cut by 1 base and J by 3 bases, with 11 bases left in between.

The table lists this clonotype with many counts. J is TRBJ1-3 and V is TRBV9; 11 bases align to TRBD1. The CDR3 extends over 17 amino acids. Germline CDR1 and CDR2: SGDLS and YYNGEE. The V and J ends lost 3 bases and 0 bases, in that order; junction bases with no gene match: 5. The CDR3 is CASSAPGTGGSGNTIYF. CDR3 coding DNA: TGTGCCAGCAGCGCACCCGGGACAGGGGGCTCTGGAAACACCATATATTTT. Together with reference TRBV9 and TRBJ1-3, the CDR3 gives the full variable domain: DSGVTQTPKHLITATGQRVTLRCSPRSGDLSVYWYQQSLDQGLQFLIQYYNGEERAKGNILERFSAQQFPDLHSELNLSSLELGDSALYFCASSAPGTGGSGNTIYFGEGSWLTVV.

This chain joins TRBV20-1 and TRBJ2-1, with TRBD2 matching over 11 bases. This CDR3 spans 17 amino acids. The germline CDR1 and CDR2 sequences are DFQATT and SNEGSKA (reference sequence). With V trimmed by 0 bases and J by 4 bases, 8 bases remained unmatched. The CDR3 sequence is CSARDLLGTSGYNEQFF. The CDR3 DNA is TGCAGTGCTAGAGATCTTTTAGGGACTAGCGGATACAATGAGCAGTTCTTC.

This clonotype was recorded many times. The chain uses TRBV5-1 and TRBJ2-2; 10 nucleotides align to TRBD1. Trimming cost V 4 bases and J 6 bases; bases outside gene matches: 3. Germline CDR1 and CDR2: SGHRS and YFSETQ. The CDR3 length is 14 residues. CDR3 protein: CASSIGTGAGELFF. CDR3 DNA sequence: TGCGCCAGCAGCATCGGGACAGGGGCCGGGGAGCTGTTTTTT. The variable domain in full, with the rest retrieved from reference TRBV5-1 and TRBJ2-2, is KAGVTQTPRYLIKTRGQQVTLSCSPISGHRSVSWYQQTPGQGLQFLFEYFSETQRNKGNFPGRFSGRQFSNSRSEMNVSTLELGDSALYLCASSIGTGAGELFFGEGSRLTVL.

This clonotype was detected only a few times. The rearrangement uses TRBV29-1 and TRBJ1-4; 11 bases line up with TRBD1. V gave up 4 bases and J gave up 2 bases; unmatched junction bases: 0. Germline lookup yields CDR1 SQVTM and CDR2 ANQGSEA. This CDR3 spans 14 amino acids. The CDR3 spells CSVGDRGTNEKLFF. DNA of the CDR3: TGCAGCGTTGGGGACAGGGGGACTAATGAAAAACTGTTTTTT.

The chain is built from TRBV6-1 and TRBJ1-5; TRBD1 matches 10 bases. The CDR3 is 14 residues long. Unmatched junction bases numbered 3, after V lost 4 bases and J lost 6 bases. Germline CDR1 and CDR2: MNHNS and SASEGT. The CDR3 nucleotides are TGTGCCAGCAGTGTGACAGGGGGCATTCAGCCCCAGCATTTT. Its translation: CASSVTGGIQPQHF.

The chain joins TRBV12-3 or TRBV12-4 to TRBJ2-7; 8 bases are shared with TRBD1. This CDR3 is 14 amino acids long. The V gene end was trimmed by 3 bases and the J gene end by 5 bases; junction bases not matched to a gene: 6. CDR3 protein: CASSFTQGANEQYF. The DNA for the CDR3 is TGTGCCAGCAGTTTTACCCAGGGGGCAAACGAGCAGTACTTC.

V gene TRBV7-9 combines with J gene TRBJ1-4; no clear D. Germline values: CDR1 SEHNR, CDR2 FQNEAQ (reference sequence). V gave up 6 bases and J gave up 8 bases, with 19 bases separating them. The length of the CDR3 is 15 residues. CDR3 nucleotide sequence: TGTGCCAGCAGGCATACTCGCGGGGATAGGGAAAAACTGTTTTTT. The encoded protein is CASRHTRGDREKLFF.

This chain's CDR3 is CSASGLAGGGTQYF. The CDR3 nucleotides are TGCAGTGCTAGTGGTCTAGCGGGAGGGGGCACGCAGTATTTT. The chain has TRBV20-1 and TRBJ2-3, with 12 bases matching TRBD2. Germline V gene sequence: CDR1 DFQATT, CDR2 SNEGSKA (reference sequence). This CDR3 region has 14 residues. V shed 3 bases and J 9 bases; nucleotides not matched to a gene: 7.

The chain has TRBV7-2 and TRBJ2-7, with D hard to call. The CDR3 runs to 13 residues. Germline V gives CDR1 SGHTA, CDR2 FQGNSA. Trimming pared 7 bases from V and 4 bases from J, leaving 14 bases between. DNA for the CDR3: TGTGCCAGCACGGAACGGGCCCCTTACGAGCAGTACTTC. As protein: CASTERAPYEQYF.

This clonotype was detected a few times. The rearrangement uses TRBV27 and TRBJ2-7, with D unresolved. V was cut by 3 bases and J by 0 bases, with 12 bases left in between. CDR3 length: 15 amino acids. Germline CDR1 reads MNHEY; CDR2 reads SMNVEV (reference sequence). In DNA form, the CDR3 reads TGTGCCAGCAGTTTTCGGGCAGCTAGCTCCTACGAGCAGTACTTC. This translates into CASSFRAASSYEQYF.

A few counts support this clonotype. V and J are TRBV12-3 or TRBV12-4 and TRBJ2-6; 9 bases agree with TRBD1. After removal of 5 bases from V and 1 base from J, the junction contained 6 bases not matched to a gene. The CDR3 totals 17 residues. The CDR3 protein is CASSGPGTGSGANVLTF. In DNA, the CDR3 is TGTGCCAGCAGTGGTCCCGGGACAGGGTCTGGGGCCAACGTCCTGACTTTC.

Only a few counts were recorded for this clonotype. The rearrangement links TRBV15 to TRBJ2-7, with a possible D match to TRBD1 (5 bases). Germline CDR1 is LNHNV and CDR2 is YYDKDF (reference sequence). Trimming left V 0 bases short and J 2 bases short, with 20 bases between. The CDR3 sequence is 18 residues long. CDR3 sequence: CATSRDFRQVGAPYEQYF. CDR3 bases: TGTGCCACCAGCAGAGATTTTCGGCAGGTAGGGGCACCCTACGAGCAGTACTTC.